This TCR beta chain is from a study of T-cell memory formation after mild COVID-19. V lost 9 bases and J lost 2, with 10 bases in between. Looked up from germline, CDR1 is MNHNY and CDR2 is SVGAGI (reference sequence). CDR3 length: 13 residues. TCRdb used MiXCR to reprocess the 5' RACE reads, holding one entry per CDR3 protein. The table records more than 450,000 distinct CDR3 sequences, roughly 18% of them present only once. The chain uses TRBV6-6 and TRBJ2-2; weak D call: TRBD1 (7 bases). The sample comprised PBMCs or a T cell subset sorted from them (not recorded which). The sequence was collected from an adult woman who had mild COVID-19 (a few samples of this study predate the infection). Cell type and time point are not known. The CDR3 sequence is CARRDSNTGELFF. CDR3 DNA sequence: TGTGCCAGGCGGGACAGCAACACCGGGGAGCTGTTTTTT.